One sample yielded the 30 T cell receptor beta chains listed below, sequenced in a study of blood T cell repertoires in COVID-19. Repertoires were generated with immunoSEQ multiplex PCR, while TCRdb's copy carries only in-frame clones and drops some. The repertoire holds around 220,000 clones, with about 90% as singletons. Sequencing was carried out using peripheral blood. These receptor sequences come from a man aged 18 to 35 with active or convalescent COVID-19.

The rearrangement links TRBV7-9 to TRBJ2-7, with no clear D. Trimming took 5 bases from V and 0 from J, leaving 8 bases between them. Germline V gene data show CDR1 as SEHNR and CDR2 as FQNEAQ (reference sequence). The CDR3 is 13 amino acids. The CDR3 DNA reads TGTGCCAGCAGCCGACACGTCTCCTACGAGCAGTACTTC. Protein: CASSRHVSYEQYF. Combining the CDR3 with reference TRBV7-9 and TRBJ2-7 gives the whole variable domain DTGVSQNPRHKITKRGQNVTFRCDPISEHNRLYWYRQTLGQGPEFLTYFQNEAQLEKSRLLSDRFSAERPKGSFSTLEIQRTEQGDSAMYLCASSRHVSYEQYFGPGTRLTVT.

The chain carries TRBV24-1 and TRBJ2-3; perhaps TRBD1 as D (5 bases). V was trimmed by 6 bases and J by 2 bases, leaving 14 bases between them. The CDR3 spans 15 residues. CDR1 and CDR2 (germline): KGHDR, SFDVKD. CDR3 residues: CATSSPGQNTDTQYF. The CDR3 nucleotides are TGTGCCACCAGTTCTCCAGGGCAGAACACAGATACGCAGTATTTT.

CDR3 sequence reads: CASSFYGQDQPQHF. The DNA for the CDR3 is TGCGCCAGCAGCTTCTATGGGCAGGATCAGCCCCAGCATTTT. The chain carries TRBV5-1 and TRBJ1-5; D is undetermined. Germline CDR1 is SGHRS and CDR2 is YFSETQ. The CDR3 runs 14 residues. The V end lost 2 bases, the J end lost 5 bases, and 11 bases lay between the germline ends.

The CDR3 bases are TGTGCCAGCAGCGAGACAGGGGGCGGGTTCCCCTTTAACTATGGCTACACCTTC. It encodes CASSETGGGFPFNYGYTF. The chain links TRBV5-6 to TRBJ1-2; 10 bases fit TRBD1. The germline CDR1 and CDR2 sequences are SGHDT and YYEEEE. This CDR3 is 18 amino acids long. V shed 4 bases, J shed 1 base, and the junction held 13 bases outside the gene matches.

The V call is TRBV5-8, the J call TRBJ2-7, with no clear D. V was shortened by 0 bases and J by 7 bases, with 5 bases between the two germline ends. The CDR3 is 11 amino acids. Per germline, CDR1 SGHTS and CDR2 YDEGEE. The CDR3 DNA sequence: TGTGCCAGCAGCTTGGCCCCGGAGCAGTACTTC. Amino acid sequence: CASSLAPEQYF.

The chain has TRBV7-8 and TRBJ2-7, with a possible D match to TRBD1 (6 bases). Looked up from germline, CDR1 is SGHVS and CDR2 is FQNEAQ. V was cut by 3 bases and J by 3 bases, with 12 bases left in between. This CDR3 contains 14 residues. CDR3 coding DNA: TGTGCCAGCAGCTTGCAACAGGGCTACTACGAGCAGTACTTC. It is translated as CASSLQQGYYEQYF.

This clone appeared once. The rearrangement uses TRBV6-5 and TRBJ2-1, with 13 bases that match TRBD2. Germline CDR1 and CDR2: MNHEY and SVGAGI. The CDR3 totals 15 residues. V was pared by 0 bases and J by 8 bases, with 1 base of the junction left unmatched. CDR3 sequence reads: CASSYSGLAGDEQFF. DNA of the CDR3: TGTGCCAGCAGTTACTCTGGACTAGCGGGAGATGAGCAGTTCTTC.

The chain recombines TRBV7-9 with TRBJ2-5; TRBD2 aligns across 12 bases. The CDR3 runs 14 residues. V dropped 3 bases and J dropped 4; count of bases not matched to a gene: 0. Per germline, CDR1 SEHNR and CDR2 FQNEAQ (reference sequence). The CDR3 protein is CASSLGLAGETQYF. The CDR3, as DNA: TGTGCCAGCAGCTTGGGACTAGCGGGAGAGACCCAGTACTTC.

V and J are TRBV6-6 and TRBJ2-1; TRBD2 agrees at 12 bases. The trim removed 4 bases at V and 8 bases at J, leaving 9 bases unmatched. The V gene's germline CDR1 is MNHNY and CDR2 SVGAGI (reference sequence). The CDR3 totals 16 residues. Written as DNA, the CDR3 is TGTGCCAGCAGTTTCCTACTAGCGGGAGGTTCACATGAGCAGTTCTTC. Translating gives CASSFLLAGGSHEQFF.

V is TRBV2 and J is TRBJ2-7, with TRBD1 matching 7 bases. With 9 bases clipped from V and 10 bases from J, the junction kept 6 bases outside the gene matches. This CDR3 has 10 amino acids. Germline V lookup: CDR1 SNHLY, CDR2 FYNNEI. The CDR3 reads CARTGPPQYF. The CDR3 DNA reads as TGTGCCAGGACAGGGCCGCCACAGTACTTC.

The table lists this clone with a count of one. The V call is TRBV6-6, the J call TRBJ1-2, with 8 bases fitting TRBD1. J gave up 8 bases and V 7 bases, and 6 bases lay outside the gene matches. The CDR3 covers 12 residues. Per germline, CDR1 MNHNY and CDR2 SVGAGI (reference sequence). This CDR3 is CASTMDRAGYTF. The CDR3 DNA reads as TGTGCCAGCACCATGGACAGGGCCGGCTACACCTTC.

This rearrangement joins TRBV19 to TRBJ2-7, with D possibly being TRBD1 (5 bases). This CDR3 is built from 14 residues. The germline V and J ends were trimmed by 5 bases and 2 bases, with 13 bases remaining between them. Germline V gene lookup returns CDR1 LNHDA and CDR2 SQIVND (reference sequence). The CDR3 protein is CASSLQWGPYEQYF. DNA for the CDR3: TGTGCCAGTAGTCTCCAGTGGGGCCCCTACGAGCAGTACTTC. Looking up the rest from reference TRBV19 and TRBJ2-7 gives the full variable domain: DGGITQSPKYLFRKEGQNVTLSCEQNLNHDAMYWYRQDPGQGLRLIYYSQIVNDFQKGDIAEGYSVSREKKESFPLTVTSAQKNPTAFYLCASSLQWGPYEQYFGPGTRLTVT.

This chain connects TRBV28 to TRBJ2-2, with TRBD2 identical over 12 bases. Germline V gene lookup returns CDR1 MDHEN and CDR2 SYDVKM. With 10 bases clipped from V and 4 bases from J, the junction kept 4 bases outside the gene matches. CDR3 length: 14 amino acids. The CDR3 DNA follows: TGTGCCACAGGGACTAGCGGGTCCACCGGGGAGCTGTTTTTT. The encoded protein is CATGTSGSTGELFF.

The chain employs TRBV19 and TRBJ2-2; a weak D match, TRBD2 (6 bases). CDR3 length equals 15 residues. Germline CDR1 is LNHDA and CDR2 is SQIVND (reference sequence). The V gene lost 3 bases and the J gene lost 7 bases, with 15 bases spanning the gap. CDR3 protein: CASSIGGKVYGELFF. CDR3 nucleotides: TGTGCCAGTAGTATCGGAGGGAAGGTTTACGGGGAGCTGTTTTTT.

The chain employs TRBV20-1 and TRBJ2-7; D gene uncertain. Trimming left V 3 bases short and J 4 bases short, with 16 bases between. The CDR3 length is 14 residues. Germline values: CDR1 DFQATT, CDR2 SNEGSKA (reference sequence). The CDR3 region is CSASAARERYEQYF. The CDR3 DNA follows: TGCAGTGCTAGTGCCGCTAGAGAGCGATACGAGCAGTACTTC.

The chain has TRBV11-2 and TRBJ2-1, with 9 bases lining up with TRBD2. With 5 bases clipped from V and 8 bases from J, the junction kept 10 bases outside the gene matches. The CDR3 length is 15 residues. The V gene's germline CDR1 is SGHAT and CDR2 FQNNGV. CDR3 in amino acids: CASSAVVAGVDEQFF. CDR3 DNA sequence: TGTGCCAGCAGCGCCGTCGTAGCGGGAGTGGATGAGCAGTTCTTC.

This chain joins TRBV19 and TRBJ1-2; no definite D call. CDR1 LNHDA and CDR2 SQIVND come from the germline V gene (reference sequence). The CDR3 is made up of 12 amino acids. Deletions cut 3 bases from V and 1 base from J, with 3 bases between. The DNA of the CDR3 is TGTGCCAGTAGTATCCATAACTATGGCTACACCTTC. This translates into CASSIHNYGYTF.

This clone has more than one count but fewer than ten. The chain links TRBV7-9 to TRBJ1-4; maybe TRBD1 (5 bases). There are 14 residues in the CDR3. Germline-derived CDR1 and CDR2 are SEHNR and FQNEAQ (reference sequence). V was trimmed by 5 bases and J by 3 bases, leaving 10 bases between them. CDR3 bases: TGTGCCAGCAGCCCAGGGCGCTCTAATGAAAAACTGTTTTTT. The encoded protein is CASSPGRSNEKLFF. The full variable domain, its missing parts supplied by reference TRBV7-9 and TRBJ1-4, is DTGVSQNPRHKITKRGQNVTFRCDPISEHNRLYWYRQTLGQGPEFLTYFQNEAQLEKSRLLSDRFSAERPKGSFSTLEIQRTEQGDSAMYLCASSPGRSNEKLFFGSGTQLSVL.

The rearrangement joins TRBV28 to TRBJ1-1, with D perhaps matching TRBD1 (5 bases). V was trimmed by 6 bases and J by 5 bases, leaving 13 bases between them. The CDR3 is 13 residues long. Germline assignment: CDR1 MDHEN and CDR2 SYDVKM. The CDR3, as DNA: TGTGCCAGCAGGCATCAGGGAGGAACTGAAGCTTTCTTT. It specifies CASRHQGGTEAFF.

The chain combines TRBV30 with TRBJ1-5; 8 nucleotides line up with TRBD1. Trimming at V came to 4 bases and at J to 1 base, leaving 3 bases not matched to a gene. The CDR3 loop spans 14 amino acids. CDR1 is GTSNPN, CDR2 SVGIG, per germline (reference sequence). The DNA of the CDR3 is TGTGCCTGGACGACAGGGGTGAGCAATCAGCCCCAGCATTTT. This codes for CAWTTGVSNQPQHF.

This clone was found a few times. The chain has TRBV7-9 and TRBJ1-1; D may be TRBD1 (5 bases). CDR3 length equals 15 residues. Trimming left V 5 bases short and J 1 base short, with 14 bases between. CDR1 and CDR2 (germline): SEHNR, FQNEAQ (reference sequence). The CDR3 protein is CASSPPGLSNTEAFF. The DNA of the CDR3 is TGTGCCAGCAGCCCCCCGGGACTTTCGAACACTGAAGCTTTCTTT.

J is TRBJ2-6 and V is TRBV24-1, with 7 bases lining up with TRBD1. Germline V gene lookup returns CDR1 KGHDR and CDR2 SFDVKD. V lost 4 bases, J lost 0 bases, and 5 bases stayed unmatched. This CDR3 spans 17 amino acids. This CDR3 reads CATSEGDRVSGANVLTF. The CDR3 nucleotides are TGTGCCACCAGTGAAGGGGACAGAGTCTCTGGGGCCAACGTCCTGACTTTC.

The chain has TRBV10-2 and TRBJ2-1; 7 bases match TRBD2. The CDR3 is 16 amino acids. Germline V gives CDR1 WSHSY, CDR2 SAAADI. The V and J ends lost 2 bases and 4 bases, in that order; junction bases with no gene match: 8. As DNA, the CDR3 is TGCGCCAGCAGTGAGCTAGCGGAGTTAAAATACAATGAGCAGTTCTTC. Translated: CASSELAELKYNEQFF.

This chain uses TRBV9 with TRBJ2-2, with 7 bases identical to TRBD1. V lost 4 bases and J lost 1; bases outside the gene matches: 4. Per germline, CDR1 SGDLS and CDR2 YYNGEE. CDR3 length: 15 residues. In DNA form, the CDR3 reads TGTGCCAGCAGCACGGGACAGAGGAACACCGGGGAGCTGTTTTTT. Protein: CASSTGQRNTGELFF.

The rearrangement links TRBV5-1 to TRBJ2-3; TRBD2 agrees at 14 bases. Germline V gene lookup returns CDR1 SGHRS and CDR2 YFSETQ. The CDR3 contains 20 residues. Trimming cost V 4 bases and J 2 bases; bases outside gene matches: 15. The CDR3 bases are TGCGCCAGCAGCAAACCCCCGGGACTAGCGGGAGTGTATCTCACAGATACGCAGTATTTT. Its protein product is CASSKPPGLAGVYLTDTQYF.

The chain links TRBV10-3 to TRBJ2-1; weak D call: TRBD2 (6 bases). Trimming took 8 bases from V and 2 from J, leaving 19 bases between them. Germline V gene sequence: CDR1 ENHRY, CDR2 SYGVKD. The CDR3 length is 16 residues. The CDR3 region has the DNA TGTGCCATCCCGGAGGCCAGTGGACTACCCTACAATGAGCAGTTCTTC. Its translation is CAIPEASGLPYNEQFF.

The chain employs TRBV10-1 and TRBJ2-7; D gene uncertain. From germline, CDR1 is WNHNN and CDR2 SYGVQD (reference sequence). This CDR3 has 14 amino acids. The V gene lost 4 bases and the J gene lost 1 base, with 11 bases spanning the gap. The CDR3 nucleotides are TGCGCCAGCAGTGCCCCGGAGTATTCCTACGAGCAGTACTTC. It yields the protein CASSAPEYSYEQYF.

The genes are TRBV6-5 and TRBJ1-1; possibly TRBD1 for D (5 bases). CDR1 is MNHEY and CDR2 is SVGAGI in the germline V gene. The CDR3 is 15 amino acids. Trimming left V 9 bases short and J 1 base short, with 18 bases between. CDR3: CASDRSGGKNTEAFF. Here the CDR3 DNA reads TGTGCCAGTGACCGAAGTGGGGGGAAGAACACTGAAGCTTTCTTT.

The V call is TRBV4-2, the J call TRBJ1-5; D is perhaps TRBD1 (6 bases). The germline V gene encodes CDR1 LGHNA and CDR2 YNFKEQ. The CDR3 is made up of 15 amino acids. V was pared by 1 base and J by 7 bases, with 14 bases between. CDR3 sequence (DNA): TGTGCCAGCAGCCAAGCTACGCAGGGGAACCAGCCCCAGCATTTT. This codes for CASSQATQGNQPQHF.

Comments on this clone: The identical CDR3 is also encoded by other nucleotide sequences in the sample. V is TRBV27 and J is TRBJ2-7; D perhaps matches TRBD2 (5 bases). Deletions cut 0 bases from V and 3 bases from J, with 6 bases between. The length of the CDR3 is 13 residues. Germline lookup yields CDR1 MNHEY and CDR2 SMNVEV (reference sequence). The chain's CDR3 is CASSLSGSYEQYF. The CDR3 nucleotides read TGTGCCAGCAGTTTATCAGGGAGCTACGAGCAGTACTTC.